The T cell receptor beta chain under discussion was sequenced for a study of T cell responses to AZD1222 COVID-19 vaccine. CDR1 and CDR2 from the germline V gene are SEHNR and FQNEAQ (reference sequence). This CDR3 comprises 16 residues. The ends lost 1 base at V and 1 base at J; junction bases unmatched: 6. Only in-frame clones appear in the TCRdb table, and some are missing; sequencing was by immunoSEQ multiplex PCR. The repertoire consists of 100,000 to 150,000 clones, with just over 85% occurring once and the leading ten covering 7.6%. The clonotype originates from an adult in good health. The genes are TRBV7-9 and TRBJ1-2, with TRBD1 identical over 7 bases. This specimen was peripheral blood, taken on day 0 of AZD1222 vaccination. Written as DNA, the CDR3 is TGTGCCAGCAGCTTAGATCGGACAGGCGGTAACTATGGCTACACCTTC. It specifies CASSLDRTGGNYGYTF.